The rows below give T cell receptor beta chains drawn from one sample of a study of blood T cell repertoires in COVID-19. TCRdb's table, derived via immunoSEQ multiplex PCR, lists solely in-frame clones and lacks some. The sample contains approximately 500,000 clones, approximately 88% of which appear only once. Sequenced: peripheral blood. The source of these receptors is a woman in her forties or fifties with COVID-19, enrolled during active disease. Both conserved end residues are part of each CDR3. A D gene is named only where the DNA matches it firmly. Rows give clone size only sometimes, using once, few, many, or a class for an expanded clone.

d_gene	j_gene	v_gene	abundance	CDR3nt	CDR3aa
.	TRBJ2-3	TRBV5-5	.	TGTGCCAGCAGCTTGGGGCTTGGGCCGACAGATACGCAGTATTTT	CASSLGLGPTDTQYF
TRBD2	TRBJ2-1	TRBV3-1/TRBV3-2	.	TGTGCCAGCATGGGGGGGACCTACAATGAGCAGTTCTTC	CASMGGTYNEQFF
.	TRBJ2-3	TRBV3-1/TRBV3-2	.	TGTGCCAGCAGCCAAGGACTAGATAGGGATGATACGCAGTATTTT	CASSQGLDRDDTQYF
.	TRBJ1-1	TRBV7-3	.	TGTGCCAGCAGCCCCTCGAACAGGAACACTGAAGCTTTCTTT	CASSPSNRNTEAFF
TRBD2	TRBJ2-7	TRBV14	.	TGTGCCAGCAGCCTGGGGGGGAAACCCGAGCAGTACTTC	CASSLGGKPEQYF
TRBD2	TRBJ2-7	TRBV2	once	TGTGCCAGCAGTCCTACTAGCGGGGGGTCCTACGAGCAGTACTTC	CASSPTSGGSYEQYF
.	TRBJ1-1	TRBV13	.	TGTGCCAGCAGCCTCCGGGCCAGGGCCAACACTGAAGCTTTCTTT	CASSLRARANTEAFF
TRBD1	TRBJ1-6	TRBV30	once	TGTGCCTGGACCGGGACAGGGGATAATTCACCCCTCCACTTT	CAWTGTGDNSPLHF
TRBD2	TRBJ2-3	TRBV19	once	TGTGCCAGTAGTATCAGCGGGGCAGATACGCAGTATTTT	CASSISGADTQYF
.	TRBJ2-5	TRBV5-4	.	TGTGCCAGCTCAAGCGCGGGACGAGAGACCCAGTACTTC	CASSSAGRETQYF
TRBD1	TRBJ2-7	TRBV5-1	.	TGCGCCAGCAGCCATGCACGGGGACAGGGCCCGTACGAGCAGTACTTC	CASSHARGQGPYEQYF
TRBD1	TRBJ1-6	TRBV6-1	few	TGTGCCAGCAGTGAAGATGGCAGGGGGATACTAAATTCACCCCTCCACTTT	CASSEDGRGILNSPLHF
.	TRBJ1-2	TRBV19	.	TGTGCCAGTAGTGGGTTCGACAGTCCTAACTATGGCTACACCTTC	CASSGFDSPNYGYTF
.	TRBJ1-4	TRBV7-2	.	TGTGCCAGCAGCTTTAGCGTGAATGAAAAACTGTTTTTT	CASSFSVNEKLFF
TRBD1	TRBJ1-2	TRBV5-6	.	TGTGCCAGCAGCTTTGGGACAGGGGACTATGGCTACACCTTC	CASSFGTGDYGYTF
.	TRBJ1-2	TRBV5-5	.	TGTGCCAGCAGCTTGACAGGGAAATCAGGTGGCTACACCTTC	CASSLTGKSGGYTF
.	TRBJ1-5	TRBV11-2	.	TGTGCCAGCAGCTTAGCGGCAGGGCGAGATCAGCCCCAGCATTTT	CASSLAAGRDQPQHF
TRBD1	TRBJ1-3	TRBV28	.	TGTGCCAGCAGTTTCCCGGGACAGGGGTTCGCTGGAAACACCATATATTTT	CASSFPGQGFAGNTIYF
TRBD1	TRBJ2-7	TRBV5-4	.	TGTGCCAGCAGCTTGGGAGGGACAGGAAACGAGCAGTACTTC	CASSLGGTGNEQYF
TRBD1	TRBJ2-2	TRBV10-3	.	TGTGCCATCAGGAGGGACAGTCCGAACACCGGGGAGCTGTTTTTT	CAIRRDSPNTGELFF
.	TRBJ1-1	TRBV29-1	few	TGCAGCGTTGCGGTGGGGCAGGGTTATACTGAAGCTTTCTTT	CSVAVGQGYTEAFF
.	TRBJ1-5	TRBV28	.	TGTGCCAGCAGTCCCTGGGGGGAGGGTCAGCCCCAGCATTTT	CASSPWGEGQPQHF